Presented here are 28 T cell receptor beta chains from one specimen sequenced in a study of blood T cell repertoires in COVID-19 (dated by TCRdb to the early 2020s). Library preparation used the immunoSEQ multiplex PCR assay. Entries here come from immuneACCESS through TCRdb and include only in-frame sequences with V and J called. Some clones fail to appear in such tables; in the studies checked, an unresolved V gene covers under half of the shortfall, and the cause of the remainder is unknown. Across this sample there are roughly 150,000 clones, with almost 85% seen only once. The ten most abundant clones make up less than 3% of the sample. Source material: peripheral blood. These receptors all come from a woman of 80 years or more with COVID-19, enrolled during active disease.

The chain has TRBV18 and TRBJ2-1, with TRBD2 matching over 8 bases. Unmatched junction bases numbered 6, after V lost 3 bases and J lost 5 bases. CDR1 is KGHSH and CDR2 is LQKENI in the germline V gene. The CDR3 totals 15 residues. The CDR3 DNA reads as TGTGCCAGCTCACCCCGGGGCGGGGGGCACAATGAGCAGTTCTTC. It is translated as CASSPRGGGHNEQFF.

The rearrangement joins TRBV6-1 to TRBJ2-1; TRBD2 matches at 10 bases. Germline-derived CDR1 and CDR2 are MNHNS and SASEGT. The V and J ends lost 2 bases and 7 bases, in that order; junction bases with no gene match: 14. The CDR3 consists of 18 residues. CDR3 protein: CASSESSQASGRWNEQFF. The CDR3 DNA sequence: TGTGCCAGCAGTGAAAGTTCGCAGGCTAGCGGGAGATGGAATGAGCAGTTCTTC.

The genes are TRBV2 and TRBJ2-7, with no clear D. V dropped 6 bases and J dropped 5 bases, with 8 bases sitting between them. The CDR3 spans 11 residues. Germline CDR1 is SNHLY and CDR2 is FYNNEI. CDR3 amino acids: CASRLVNEQYF. The DNA for the CDR3 is TGTGCCAGCAGGCTAGTCAACGAGCAGTACTTC.

The gene calls are TRBV21-1 and TRBJ2-7; the table calls TRBD2, which could not be checked here. TRBV21-1 is a listed pseudogene. The CDR3 loop spans 15 amino acids. The CDR3 loop reads CASSTRTSGKYEQYF. The CDR3 region has the DNA TGTGCCAGCAGCACGCGGACTAGCGGGAAGTACGAGCAGTACTTC.

The V call is TRBV5-1, the J call TRBJ2-2; 9 bases align to TRBD1. After removal of 4 bases from V and 4 bases from J, the junction contained 5 bases not matched to a gene. CDR3 length: 15 residues. Germline lookup yields CDR1 SGHRS and CDR2 YFSETQ. CDR3 protein: CASSNRGLGTGELFF. The CDR3 DNA follows: TGCGCCAGCAGCAACAGGGGGCTGGGCACCGGGGAGCTGTTTTTT.

The chain carries TRBV19 and TRBJ1-5, with a tentative D call TRBD1 (6 bases). This CDR3 spans 19 amino acids. The germline CDR1 and CDR2 sequences are LNHDA and SQIVND (reference sequence). V lost 7 bases and J 3 bases, leaving 28 bases between the germline ends. CDR3: CASNNILSRGHWDNQPQHF. The CDR3 coding sequence is TGTGCCAGTAATAATATTTTAAGCAGGGGCCATTGGGACAATCAGCCCCAGCATTTT. The full variable domain, in which reference TRBV19 and TRBJ1-5 provide the parts outside the CDR3, is DGGITQSPKYLFRKEGQNVTLSCEQNLNHDAMYWYRQDPGQGLRLIYYSQIVNDFQKGDIAEGYSVSREKKESFPLTVTSAQKNPTAFYLCASNNILSRGHWDNQPQHFGDGTRLSIL.

The chain is built from TRBV5-5 and TRBJ2-7; 8 bases align to TRBD1. CDR1 is SGHKS and CDR2 is YYEKEE in the germline V gene (reference sequence). J gave up 3 bases and V 2 bases, and 7 bases lay outside the gene matches. The CDR3 totals 15 residues. Here the CDR3 DNA reads TGTGCCAGCAGCTTTGAGGCAGGGGGCTTCTACGAGCAGTACTTC. Protein: CASSFEAGGFYEQYF. The whole variable domain, remainder taken from reference TRBV5-5 and TRBJ2-7, is DAGVTQSPTHLIKTRGQQVTLRCSPISGHKSVSWYQQVLGQGPQFIFQYYEKEERGRGNFPDRFSARQFPNYSSELNVNALLLGDSALYLCASSFEAGGFYEQYFGPGTRLTVT.

V gene TRBV4-1 combines with J gene TRBJ1-6; D is perhaps TRBD1 (6 bases). CDR3 length equals 14 residues. Trimming shortened V by 3 bases and J by 4 bases, and 7 bases separated the two germline ends. The germline CDR1 and CDR2 sequences are MGHRA and YSYEKL. The CDR3 DNA follows: TGCGCCAGCAGCCAGGACAGATATAATTCACCCCTCCACTTT. This encodes CASSQDRYNSPLHF.

V and J are TRBV2 and TRBJ1-2; 8 nucleotides agree with TRBD1. CDR3 length equals 14 residues. V gave up 9 bases and J gave up 3 bases; unmatched junction bases: 9. Germline loops: CDR1 SNHLY, CDR2 FYNNEI. For the CDR3, the DNA is TGTGCCAGTCCTCAGGGGGCCCTCTACTATGGCTACACCTTC. This encodes CASPQGALYYGYTF.

This chain links TRBV27 with TRBJ2-7, with a weak D call TRBD1 (5 bases). Germline CDR1 MNHEY, CDR2 SMNVEV (reference sequence). Trimming cost V 2 bases and J 3 bases, with 8 bases left between them. This CDR3 comprises 13 residues. CDR3 amino acids: CASSLDSFYEQYF. The CDR3 coding sequence is TGTGCCAGCAGTTTAGACAGTTTCTACGAGCAGTACTTC.

The gene calls are TRBV2 and TRBJ1-5, with 7 bases lining up with TRBD1. The length of the CDR3 is 15 residues. Germline V gene lookup returns CDR1 SNHLY and CDR2 FYNNEI. V lost 5 bases, J lost 5 bases, and 9 bases stayed unmatched. The CDR3 coding sequence is TGTGCCAGCAGTTACAGGGGCCAGAGTGATCAGCCCCAGCATTTT. This sequence encodes CASSYRGQSDQPQHF. Together with reference TRBV2 and TRBJ1-5, the CDR3 gives the full variable domain: EPEVTQTPSHQVTQMGQEVILRCVPISNHLYFYWYRQILGQKVEFLVSFYNNEISEKSEIFDDQFSVERPDGSNFTLKIRSTKLEDSAMYFCASSYRGQSDQPQHFGDGTRLSIL.

The V call is TRBV5-5, the J call TRBJ2-1, with a weak D call TRBD2 (6 bases). Trimming cost V 2 bases and J 4 bases, with 16 bases left between them. The CDR3 runs to 16 residues. The germline V gene encodes CDR1 SGHKS and CDR2 YYEKEE (reference sequence). The CDR3 coding sequence is TGTGCCAGCAGCTTCTATGCGGGGCCGGGTTACAATGAGCAGTTCTTC. Translating it yields CASSFYAGPGYNEQFF.

V is TRBV11-3 and J is TRBJ2-3; perhaps TRBD2 as D (6 bases). The V gene's germline CDR1 is SGHNT and CDR2 YENEEA. V shed 4 bases and J shed 0 bases, with 11 bases lying between them. This CDR3 contains 15 residues. As DNA, the CDR3 is TGTGCCAGCAGCTCCGACGGGACTAGCACAGATACGCAGTATTTT. Encoded protein: CASSSDGTSTDTQYF.

The V gene is TRBV6-5, the J gene TRBJ1-4; D might be TRBD1 (6 bases). Germline V gene sequence: CDR1 MNHEY, CDR2 SVGAGI. Trimming stripped 6 bases from V and 7 bases from J, with 12 bases between. This CDR3 has 13 residues. For the CDR3, the DNA is TGTGCCAGCAGCAGGGGTATTATTGAAAAACTGTTTTTT. Translated: CASSRGIIEKLFF.

The chain is built from TRBV28 and TRBJ1-2, with a possible D match to TRBD1 (6 bases). V was cut by 5 bases and J by 1 base, with 14 bases left in between. Germline assignment: CDR1 MDHEN and CDR2 SYDVKM. This CDR3 spans 15 amino acids. The CDR3 DNA sequence: TGTGCCAGCAGTCGACAGGATAGATATAACTATGGCTACACCTTC. The encoded protein is CASSRQDRYNYGYTF.

This chain connects TRBV10-3 to TRBJ1-5; 11 bases align to TRBD1. Trimming at V came to 8 bases and at J to 7 bases, leaving 10 bases not matched to a gene. Germline V gives CDR1 ENHRY, CDR2 SYGVKD. CDR3 length equals 15 residues. The CDR3 loop is CAIRGGQGDGQPQHF. The DNA of the CDR3 is TGTGCCATCCGTGGGGGACAGGGGGACGGGCAGCCCCAGCATTTT.

The chain has TRBV3-1 (or the pseudogene TRBV3-2) and TRBJ2-5, with a possible D match to TRBD1 (6 bases). From germline, CDR1 is LGHDT and CDR2 YNNKEL (reference sequence). The length of the CDR3 is 12 residues. V shed 7 bases and J shed 5 bases, with 11 bases lying between them. This CDR3 is CASTQGWETQYF. For the CDR3, the DNA is TGTGCCAGCACACAGGGATGGGAGACCCAGTACTTC.

The chain links TRBV30 to TRBJ2-7; TRBD1 aligns across 9 bases. The V gene end was trimmed by 1 base and the J gene end by 3 bases; junction bases not matched to a gene: 7. The CDR3 runs to 15 residues. CDR1 and CDR2 (germline): GTSNPN, SVGIG (reference sequence). The CDR3 region has the DNA TGTGCCTGGAGTGGCGACAGGGGGGTAGGCTACGAGCAGTACTTC. Translated, it gives CAWSGDRGVGYEQYF.

The V gene is TRBV5-1, the J gene TRBJ2-5, with no clear D. V lost 3 bases and J 5 bases, leaving 14 bases between the germline ends. This CDR3 is built from 14 residues. Germline CDR1 reads SGHRS; CDR2 reads YFSETQ. The DNA for the CDR3 is TGCGCCAGCAGCTCACGACGGTCCGGGGAGACCCAGTACTTC. It specifies CASSSRRSGETQYF. Supplemented by reference TRBV5-1 and TRBJ2-5, the full variable domain reads KAGVTQTPRYLIKTRGQQVTLSCSPISGHRSVSWYQQTPGQGLQFLFEYFSETQRNKGNFPGRFSGRQFSNSRSEMNVSTLELGDSALYLCASSSRRSGETQYFGPGTRLLVL.

This chain links TRBV18 with TRBJ2-1, with 10 bases matching TRBD1. The CDR3 is 17 residues long. The germline CDR1 and CDR2 sequences are KGHSH and LQKENI. With V trimmed by 5 bases and J by 2 bases, 9 bases remained unmatched. CDR3 DNA: TGTGCCAGCTCAAATTTAGCCGGGACAGGGGCCTACAATGAGCAGTTCTTC. Protein product: CASSNLAGTGAYNEQFF.

This clone was observed a few times. Within the sample, other DNA sequences also encode this same CDR3. The chain employs TRBV28 and TRBJ2-2; D unclear. The CDR3 is made up of 12 amino acids. Trimming pared 3 bases from V and 4 bases from J, leaving 3 bases between. Germline values: CDR1 MDHEN, CDR2 SYDVKM. The CDR3 region is CASSLSTGELFF. The CDR3 bases are TGTGCCAGCAGTTTGAGCACCGGGGAGCTGTTTTTT.

CDR3 DNA sequence: TGTGCCAGCAGTTTGCGGTACTATAATTCACCCCTCCACTTT. Translating gives CASSLRYYNSPLHF. The V gene is TRBV28, the J gene TRBJ1-6; no definite D call. Trimming cost V 3 bases and J 3 bases, with 6 bases left between them. The CDR3 loop spans 14 amino acids. Germline V gene lookup returns CDR1 MDHEN and CDR2 SYDVKM.

This clone has only one observation. The CDR3 loop reads CASGFSRGEQFF. CDR3 coding DNA: TGTGCTAGTGGTTTCTCAAGGGGTGAGCAGTTCTTC. The chain combines TRBV12-5 with TRBJ2-1; a possible D gene is TRBD1 (5 bases). CDR1 and CDR2 from the germline V gene are LGHNT and FRNRAP. CDR3 length equals 12 residues. V gave up 3 bases and J gave up 9 bases, with 9 bases separating them. The full variable domain, rest sourced from reference TRBV12-5 and TRBJ2-1, is DARVTQTPRHKVTEMGQEVTMRCQPILGHNTVFWYRQTMMQGLELLAYFRNRAPLDDSGMPKDRFSAEMPDATLATLKIQPSEPRDSAVYFCASGFSRGEQFFGPGTRLTVL.

The chain couples TRBV29-1 to TRBJ2-7; the match to TRBD2 covers 11 bases. Germline V gives CDR1 SQVTM, CDR2 ANQGSEA. The CDR3 loop spans 18 amino acids. With 4 bases clipped from V and 6 bases from J, the junction kept 20 bases outside the gene matches. CDR3 in DNA: TGCAGCGTTGCCCATGAGGAGGTACTAGCGGGAGTTCCAGGCGAGCAGTACTTC. Translation gives CSVAHEEVLAGVPGEQYF.

This chain joins TRBV12-3 or TRBV12-4 and TRBJ2-1, with 8 bases identical to TRBD2. This CDR3 has 11 residues. The V gene end was trimmed by 5 bases and the J gene end by 13 bases; junction bases not matched to a gene: 4. The CDR3 DNA follows: TGTGCCAGCAGTCACGGGACTAGTCAGTTCTTC. It yields the protein CASSHGTSQFF.

CDR3 coding DNA: TGCAGCGTTGGTCAGGGGGACTATGGCTACACCTTC. Protein product: CSVGQGDYGYTF. V is TRBV29-1 and J is TRBJ1-2; 7 bases match TRBD1. After removal of 4 bases from V and 3 bases from J, the junction contained 2 bases not matched to a gene. This CDR3 has 12 amino acids. The germline CDR1 and CDR2 sequences are SQVTM and ANQGSEA.

The chain has TRBV6-6 and TRBJ1-6; 11 bases fit TRBD1. CDR1 is MNHNY and CDR2 is SVGAGI in the germline V gene (reference sequence). The junction had 4 bases not matched to a gene; V was cut back by 10 bases and J by 8 bases. The CDR3 consists of 13 residues. The CDR3, as DNA: TGTGCCACCCAGGGACAGGGGGATTCACCCCTCCACTTT. This encodes CATQGQGDSPLHF.

This sequence joins TRBV6-5 and TRBJ1-3; TRBD1 might be the D (5 bases). V lost 6 bases to trimming and J lost 0 bases, with 12 bases between them. CDR1 MNHEY and CDR2 SVGAGI come from the germline V gene. This CDR3 has 15 residues. CDR3 DNA sequence: TGTGCCAGCAGCCGACAGCGCTACTCTGGAAACACCATATATTTT. It is translated as CASSRQRYSGNTIYF.